What follows are 15 T cell receptor beta chains derived from one specimen sequenced in a study of graft-versus-host responses after intestinal transplantation. The assay was immunoSEQ multiplex PCR, and TCRdb's table has in-frame clones only and misses some. The table shows around 90,000 clones, with 92% occurring only once. The antigens of these receptors remain unknown. Sample: unstimulated CD8+ T cells sorted from spleen or lymph node cells, taken before transplant. The receptors come from a human donor who was the organ donor for an intestinal transplant.

The CDR3 loop is CASSLGYMTGAGSGRGSYNEQFF. CDR3 bases: TGTGCCAGCAGTTTGGGTTACATGACGGGGGCGGGTAGCGGGAGGGGATCCTACAATGAGCAGTTCTTC. This chain joins TRBV28 and TRBJ2-1; TRBD2 agrees at 11 bases. The CDR3 covers 23 residues. Germline lookup yields CDR1 MDHEN and CDR2 SYDVKM. The V gene end was trimmed by 3 bases and the J gene end by 1 base; junction bases not matched to a gene: 23.

The chain combines TRBV7-6 with TRBJ2-1; a possible D gene is TRBD2 (5 bases). Germline CDR1 and CDR2: SGHVS and FNYEAQ. Trimming removed 2 bases at V and 5 bases at J, with 16 bases between. The CDR3 is made up of 16 amino acids. Written as DNA, the CDR3 is TGTGCCAGCAGCTTATGGGGTGGCGGAGGAAACAATGAGCAGTTCTTC. Translated, it gives CASSLWGGGGNNEQFF.

This chain links TRBV7-3 with TRBJ2-3, with D possibly TRBD1 on 6 matching bases. V lost 2 bases and J lost 0, with 9 bases in between. Germline-derived CDR1 and CDR2 are SGHTA and FQGTGA. The CDR3 runs to 15 residues. Written as DNA, the CDR3 is TGTGCCAGCAGCTTAGGGACAACAAGCACAGATACGCAGTATTTT. Translating it yields CASSLGTTSTDTQYF.

Only one count was recorded for this clone. The chain employs TRBV27 and TRBJ2-4, with a possible D match to TRBD2 (5 bases). This CDR3 contains 15 residues. The V end was cut by 3 bases, the J end by 10 bases, with 19 bases between. Germline V gene lookup returns CDR1 MNHEY and CDR2 SMNVEV (reference sequence). The CDR3 DNA is TGTGCCAGCAGTTTGGTAGGTGGGAGTCAGGATATTCAGTACTTC. Protein sequence: CASSLVGGSQDIQYF.

The CDR3: CASSFGGAGNEQFF. DNA of the CDR3: TGTGCCAGCAGCTTCGGGGGAGCGGGTAATGAGCAGTTCTTC. The chain recombines TRBV7-9 with TRBJ2-1; possible D gene TRBD2, 6 bases. This CDR3 region has 14 residues. The ends were cut back, 3 bases at V and 7 bases at J, with 13 bases in the middle. Per the germline V gene, CDR1 is SEHNR and CDR2 is FQNEAQ (reference sequence).

J is TRBJ2-5 and V is TRBV5-6; TRBD2 agrees at 9 bases. Germline CDR1 SGHDT, CDR2 YYEEEE. The CDR3 totals 18 residues. V was pared by 3 bases and J by 4 bases, with 16 bases of the junction left unmatched. The CDR3 coding sequence is TGTGCCAGCAGCTCGCGGGGGGGTACGTTGGGGCCCAGAGAGACCCAGTACTTC. This encodes CASSSRGGTLGPRETQYF.

The chain couples TRBV25-1 to TRBJ2-7; D not certain. Germline loops: CDR1 MGHDK, CDR2 SYGVNS. Trimming stripped 3 bases from V and 5 bases from J, with 14 bases between. The CDR3 runs to 14 residues. The chain's CDR3 is CASSDGPQADEQYF. The DNA of the CDR3 is TGTGCCAGCAGTGACGGCCCCCAGGCAGACGAGCAGTACTTC.

The V gene is TRBV5-1, the J gene TRBJ2-3; D not certain. This CDR3 has 12 amino acids. Germline CDR1 and CDR2: SGHRS and YFSETQ. Deletions cut 3 bases from V and 4 bases from J, with 6 bases between. The CDR3 reads CASSSLSDTQYF. In nucleotides, the CDR3 is TGCGCCAGCAGCTCCCTGTCAGATACGCAGTATTTT.

The rearrangement uses TRBV11-2 and TRBJ1-3; D uncertain. Germline V gene data show CDR1 as SGHAT and CDR2 as FQNNGV. V dropped 0 bases and J dropped 0 bases, with 9 bases sitting between them. The CDR3 length is 16 residues. CDR3 sequence: CASSLDPGLSGNTIYF. Written as DNA, the CDR3 is TGTGCCAGCAGCTTAGATCCAGGACTCTCTGGAAACACCATATATTTT.

The chain combines TRBV9 with TRBJ2-1; 7 bases map to TRBD2. The CDR3 sequence is 17 residues long. Germline-derived CDR1 and CDR2 are SGDLS and YYNGEE. The V gene end was trimmed by 1 base and the J gene end by 0 bases; junction bases not matched to a gene: 7. CDR3: CASSVTGLPSSYNEQFF. Written as DNA, the CDR3 is TGTGCCAGCAGCGTAACGGGACTACCGAGCTCCTACAATGAGCAGTTCTTC.

The V and J genes are TRBV6-5 and TRBJ2-7, with D perhaps matching TRBD2 (5 bases). Trimming took 6 bases from V and 3 from J, leaving 15 bases between them. Germline-derived CDR1 and CDR2 are MNHEY and SVGAGI. There are 14 residues in the CDR3. The CDR3 DNA is TGTGCCAGCAGCTACCTCGGGGAGCGCTACGAGCAGTACTTC. Translating gives CASSYLGERYEQYF.

V and J are TRBV11-3 and TRBJ2-3, with TRBD1 matching 9 bases. The ends lost 4 bases at V and 2 bases at J; junction bases unmatched: 16. The length of the CDR3 is 19 residues. Germline V lookup: CDR1 SGHNT, CDR2 YENEEA. In nucleotides, the CDR3 is TGTGCCAGCAGCTCACACTTTTACAGGGGGCGAGTTCTCACAGATACGCAGTATTTT. This codes for CASSSHFYRGRVLTDTQYF.

This clone was seen just once. The V gene is TRBV28, the J gene TRBJ2-3; 9 bases line up with TRBD1. Unmatched junction bases numbered 4, after V lost 8 bases and J lost 1 base. Germline assignment: CDR1 MDHEN and CDR2 SYDVKM. The CDR3 length is 14 residues. CDR3 nucleotide sequence: TGTGCCAGCGGACAGGGGTTGGGCACAGATACGCAGTATTTT. This codes for CASGQGLGTDTQYF.

The chain combines TRBV19 with TRBJ1-5; D might be TRBD1 (6 bases). The ends were cut back, 6 bases at V and 3 bases at J, with 15 bases in the middle. The CDR3 is 15 amino acids. Germline V CDR1 and CDR2: LNHDA, SQIVND (reference sequence). The CDR3 nucleotides read TGTGCCAGTAGGTGGTTTACAGGGTCCAATCAGCCCCAGCATTTT. Translated, it gives CASRWFTGSNQPQHF.

V and J are TRBV30 and TRBJ2-5; the D is unclear. The CDR3 sequence is 14 residues long. The V end lost 2 bases, the J end lost 1 base, and 11 bases lay between the germline ends. Per the germline V gene, CDR1 is GTSNPN and CDR2 is SVGIG (reference sequence). The CDR3 nucleotides are TGTGCCTGGAGTATGGAACAGCCCCAAGAGACCCAGTACTTC. Translated: CAWSMEQPQETQYF.